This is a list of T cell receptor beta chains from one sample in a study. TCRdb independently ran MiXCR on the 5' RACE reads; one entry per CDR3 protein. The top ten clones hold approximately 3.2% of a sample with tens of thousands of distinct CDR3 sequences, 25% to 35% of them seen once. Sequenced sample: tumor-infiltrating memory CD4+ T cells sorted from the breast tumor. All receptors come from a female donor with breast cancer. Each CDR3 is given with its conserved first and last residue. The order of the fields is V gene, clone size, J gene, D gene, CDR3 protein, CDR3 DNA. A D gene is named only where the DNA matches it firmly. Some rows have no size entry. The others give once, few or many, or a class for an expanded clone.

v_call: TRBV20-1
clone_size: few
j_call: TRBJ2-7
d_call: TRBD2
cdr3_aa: CSARRGEGSSYEQYF
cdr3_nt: TGCAGTGCTAGACGGGGGGAAGGTTCCTCCTACGAGCAGTACTTC

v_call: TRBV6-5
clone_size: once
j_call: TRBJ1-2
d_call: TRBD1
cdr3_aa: CVSSLQGVSGYTF
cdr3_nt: TGTGTCAGCAGTCTCCAGGGGGTTTCTGGCTACACCTTC

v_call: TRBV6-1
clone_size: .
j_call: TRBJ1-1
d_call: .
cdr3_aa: CASSEGRGTEAFF
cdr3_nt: TGTGCCAGCAGTGAAGGTCGTGGTACTGAAGCTTTCTTT

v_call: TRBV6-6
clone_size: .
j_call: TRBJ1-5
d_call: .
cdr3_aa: CASSFKAEQPQHF
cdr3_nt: TGTGCCAGCAGTTTTAAGGCGGAGCAGCCCCAGCATTTT

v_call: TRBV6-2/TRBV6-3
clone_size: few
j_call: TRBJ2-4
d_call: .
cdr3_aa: CASSATGFLAKNIQYF
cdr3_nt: TGTGCCAGCAGTGCAACAGGCTTTCTAGCCAAAAACATTCAGTACTTC

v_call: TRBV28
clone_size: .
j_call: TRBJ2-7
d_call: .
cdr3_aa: CASSPSSAETYEQYF
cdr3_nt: TGTGCCAGCAGCCCCAGTAGCGCAGAAACCTACGAGCAGTACTTC

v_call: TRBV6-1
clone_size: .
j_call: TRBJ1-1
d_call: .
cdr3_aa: CASSGPGARRLNTEAFF
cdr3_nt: TGTGCCAGCAGTGGACCGGGGGCAAGGAGGCTGAACACTGAAGCTTTCTTT

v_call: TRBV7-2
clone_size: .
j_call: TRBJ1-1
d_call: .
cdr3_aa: CASSLGRRTEAFF
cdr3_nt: TGTGCCAGCAGCTTAGGGCGGAGGACTGAAGCTTTCTTT

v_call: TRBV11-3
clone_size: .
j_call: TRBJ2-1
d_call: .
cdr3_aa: CASSQRGPTNNEQFF
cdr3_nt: TGTGCCAGCAGCCAAAGGGGACCTACCAACAATGAGCAGTTCTTC

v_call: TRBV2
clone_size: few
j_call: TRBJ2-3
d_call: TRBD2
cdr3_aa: CASSATSGRGPDTQYF
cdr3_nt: TGTGCCAGCAGCGCCACTAGCGGGAGGGGTCCAGATACGCAGTATTTT

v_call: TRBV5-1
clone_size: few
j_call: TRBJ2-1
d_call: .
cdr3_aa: CASSDRGRGYVDEQFF
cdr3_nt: TGCGCCAGCAGCGACCGGGGGCGGGGCTACGTGGATGAGCAGTTCTTC

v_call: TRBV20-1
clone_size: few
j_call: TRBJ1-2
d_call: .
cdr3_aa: CSAIRATEGYTF
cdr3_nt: TGCAGTGCTATACGGGCCACGGAAGGCTACACCTTC

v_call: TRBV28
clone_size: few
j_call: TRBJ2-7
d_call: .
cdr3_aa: CASSPNGLQATGKTYEQYF
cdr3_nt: TGTGCCAGCAGTCCGAACGGCTTACAGGCAACAGGAAAAACCTACGAGCAGTACTTC

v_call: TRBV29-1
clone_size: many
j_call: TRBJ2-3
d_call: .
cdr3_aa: CSVELFPTQYF
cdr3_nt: TGCAGCGTTGAATTATTCCCTACGCAGTATTTT

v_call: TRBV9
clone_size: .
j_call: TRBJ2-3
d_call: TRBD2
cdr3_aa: CASSVVARGGTDTQYF
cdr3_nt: TGTGCCAGCAGCGTAGTAGCGCGGGGGGGCACAGATACGCAGTATTTT

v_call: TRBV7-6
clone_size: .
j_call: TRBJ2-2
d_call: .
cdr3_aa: CASSRVGGPTGELFF
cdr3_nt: TGTGCCAGCAGCCGAGTAGGAGGGCCCACCGGGGAGCTGTTTTTT

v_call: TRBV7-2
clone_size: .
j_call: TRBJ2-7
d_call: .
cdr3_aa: CASSLGAYEQYF
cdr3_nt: TGTGCCAGCAGCTTAGGAGCGTACGAGCAGTACTTC

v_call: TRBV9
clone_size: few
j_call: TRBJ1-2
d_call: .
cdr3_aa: CASSSEGRTYGYTF
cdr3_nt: TGTGCCAGCAGCTCTGAGGGACGGACCTATGGCTACACCTTC

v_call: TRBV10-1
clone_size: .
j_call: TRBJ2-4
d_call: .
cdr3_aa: CASSESRRSLQYF
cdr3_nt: TGCGCCAGCAGTGAGTCGAGGCGATCTCTTCAGTACTTC

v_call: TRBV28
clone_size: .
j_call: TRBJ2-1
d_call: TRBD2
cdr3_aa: CASSPPGLAGLDEQFF
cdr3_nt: TGTGCCAGCAGTCCACCCGGACTAGCGGGATTGGATGAGCAGTTCTTC

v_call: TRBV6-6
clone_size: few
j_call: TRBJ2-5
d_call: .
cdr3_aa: CASSGQGEGETQYF
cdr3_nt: TGTGCCAGCAGTGGGCAGGGAGAAGGAGAGACCCAGTACTTC

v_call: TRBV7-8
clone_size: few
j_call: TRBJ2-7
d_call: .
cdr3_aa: CASSSRSSYEQYF
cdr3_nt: TGTGCCAGCAGCTCCAGAAGCAGCTACGAGCAGTACTTC